These T cell receptor beta chains were read from a single sample in a study of CD4 T cells in relation to SARS-CoV-2 and coronaviruses. The data were produced by immunoSEQ multiplex PCR, yet TCRdb's version contains in-frame clones alone and is incomplete. The data show around 15,000 clones, 82% seen once. These TCRs' antigens remain unknown. The sequenced sample consisted of CD4+ T cells from PBMCs, cultured in vitro. These receptors all come from a human donor in good health. Each CDR3 is given with its conserved first and last residue. The order of the fields is J gene, clone size, V gene, D gene, CDR3 DNA, CDR3 protein. A D gene is named only where the DNA matches it firmly. Some rows have no size entry. The others give once, few or many, or a class for an expanded clone.

J: TRBJ2-1; size: NA; V: TRBV30; D: TRBD2; DNA: TGTGCCTGGAGTGTACGGGCTAGCGGGGCAGTAAACAATGAGCAGTTCTTC; CDR3: CAWSVRASGAVNNEQFF
J: TRBJ2-1; size: NA; V: TRBV5-1; D: TRBD2; DNA: TGCGCCAGCAGCTTGGATGGCGGGAGACACAATGAGCAGTTCTTC; CDR3: CASSLDGGRHNEQFF
J: TRBJ1-2; size: NA; V: TRBV19; D: NA; DNA: TGTGCCAGTAGTCCCTACCGGGACCGCCTCAACTATGGCTACACCTTC; CDR3: CASSPYRDRLNYGYTF
J: TRBJ2-1; size: once; V: TRBV7-9; D: TRBD2; DNA: TGTGCCAGCAGCTTAAGTCTTAGGGAGGGTGAGCAGTTCTTC; CDR3: CASSLSLREGEQFF
J: TRBJ1-3; size: NA; V: TRBV23-1; D: NA; DNA: TGCGCCAGCAGTCATCGGAGCTCTGGAAACACCATATATTTT; CDR3: CASSHRSSGNTIYF
J: TRBJ1-3; size: few; V: TRBV5-1; D: NA; DNA: TGCGCCAGCAGCCGGGGCGGAGGGGCTGGAAACACCATATATTTT; CDR3: CASSRGGGAGNTIYF
J: TRBJ2-2; size: NA; V: TRBV5-1; D: NA; DNA: TGCGCCAGCAGCTTGGGCATCACCGGGGAGCTGTTTTTT; CDR3: CASSLGITGELFF
J: TRBJ1-5; size: NA; V: TRBV15; D: NA; DNA: TGTGCCACCAGCAGAGGGGAGGCTCAGCCCCAGCATTTT; CDR3: CATSRGEAQPQHF
J: TRBJ2-5; size: NA; V: TRBV20-1; D: NA; DNA: TGCAGTGTGGGGTTGGGGACCCAGTACTTC; CDR3: CSVGLGTQYF
J: TRBJ1-1; size: NA; V: TRBV7-8; D: NA; DNA: TGTGCCAGCAGCTTAGCGGAGGGTTTTGCGGCTTTCTTT; CDR3: CASSLAEGFAAFF
J: TRBJ2-7; size: NA; V: TRBV6-5; D: NA; DNA: TGTGCCAGCAGTTACTCGATTGGAGGGTTGGGCTACGAGCAGTACTTC; CDR3: CASSYSIGGLGYEQYF
J: TRBJ1-1; size: NA; V: TRBV6-1; D: NA; DNA: TGTGCCAGCAGTGAAGTCGGCAAGAACACTGAAGCTTTCTTT; CDR3: CASSEVGKNTEAFF
J: TRBJ2-3; size: NA; V: TRBV6-1; D: NA; DNA: TGTGCCAGCAGTGAAAACACAGATACGCAGTATTTT; CDR3: CASSENTDTQYF
J: TRBJ2-7; size: NA; V: TRBV6-6; D: TRBD2; DNA: TGTGCCAGCACGCTAGCGGGAGCGGACTACGAGCAGTACTTC; CDR3: CASTLAGADYEQYF
J: TRBJ1-5; size: NA; V: TRBV2; D: TRBD1; DNA: TGTGCCAGCAGGGGGGGGACAGGTAGTAGCAATCAGCCCCAGCATTTT; CDR3: CASRGGTGSSNQPQHF
J: TRBJ2-3; size: once; V: TRBV4-1; D: NA; DNA: TGCGCCAGCAGCCAAGATTGGATGAGGGACAGCACAGATACGCAGTATTTT; CDR3: CASSQDWMRDSTDTQYF
J: TRBJ1-1; size: once; V: TRBV4-2; D: NA; DNA: TGTGCCAGCAGCCAAGAATGGATAGGGCGCACTGAAGCTTTCTTT; CDR3: CASSQEWIGRTEAFF
J: TRBJ2-6; size: NA; V: TRBV9; D: TRBD2; DNA: TGTGCCAGCAGTTATACTGGACTAGCGAGAAGCTCTGGGGCCAACGTCCTGACTTTC; CDR3: CASSYTGLARSSGANVLTF
J: TRBJ1-4; size: NA; V: TRBV7-9; D: NA; DNA: TGTGCCAGCAGCTTAGCGCGGGGAGAGGGACTGTTTTTT; CDR3: CASSLARGEGLFF
J: TRBJ1-4; size: once; V: TRBV24-1; D: NA; DNA: TGTGCCACCAGTGAGGACGGGGTTAATGAAAAACTGTTTTTT; CDR3: CATSEDGVNEKLFF